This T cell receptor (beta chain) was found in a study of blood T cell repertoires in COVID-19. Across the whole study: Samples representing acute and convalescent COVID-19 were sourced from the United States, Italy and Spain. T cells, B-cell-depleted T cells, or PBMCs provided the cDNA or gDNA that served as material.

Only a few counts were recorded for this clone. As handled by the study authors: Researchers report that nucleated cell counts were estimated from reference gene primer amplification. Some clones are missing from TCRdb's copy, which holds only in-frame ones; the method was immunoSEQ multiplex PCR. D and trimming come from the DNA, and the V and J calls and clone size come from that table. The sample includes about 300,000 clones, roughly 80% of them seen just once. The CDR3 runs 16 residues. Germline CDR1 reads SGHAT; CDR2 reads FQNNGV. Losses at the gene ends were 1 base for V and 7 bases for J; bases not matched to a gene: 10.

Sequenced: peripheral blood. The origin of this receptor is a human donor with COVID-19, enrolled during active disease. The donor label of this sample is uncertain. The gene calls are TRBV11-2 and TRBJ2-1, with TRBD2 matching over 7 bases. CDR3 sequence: CASSLGPDWRGNEQFF. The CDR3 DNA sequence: TGTGCCAGCAGCTTAGGCCCTGATTGGCGGGGGAATGAGCAGTTCTTC.